This TCR beta chain appears in the sequencing data of a study of T cell repertoires in cytomegalovirus infection. TCRdb redid the calling of the reads with MiXCR, one entry per CDR3 protein. The sample lists around 450,000 distinct CDR3 sequences, approximately 32% occurring once. CDR1 is ENHRY, CDR2 SYGVKD, per germline. The J segment lost 5 bases and the V segment lost 2 bases, leaving 2 bases of the junction unmatched. CDR3 length: 14 amino acids. The rearrangement links TRBV10-3 to TRBJ1-4, with 7 bases that match TRBD1. Sequencing was done on a sample of PBMCs. This sequence was found in a human donor in good health (CMV status not recorded). Some clones in this sample may be carry-over from other donors' samples. CDR3 in DNA: TGTGCCATCAGTGAGACAGGGGTAAATGAAAAACTGTTTTTT. Protein sequence: CAISETGVNEKLFF.